The clone carrying this TCR beta chain has ten or more counts. Its antigen remains unidentified. TCR beta CDR3 regions were amplified from RNA. RT-PCR in the first round (using the HTBI primer set) targeted the TCR CDR3. Each CDR3 protein gets one entry after TCRdb re-called the multiplex PCR reads with MiXCR. The repertoire has hundreds of thousands of distinct CDR3 sequences, about 17% of them found once; the top ten carry around 4%. The ends lost 5 bases at V and 0 bases at J; junction bases unmatched: 6. There are 16 residues in the CDR3. Looked up from germline, CDR1 is SGHVS and CDR2 is FQNEAQ. The data were obtained in a study of T cells in Graves' hyperthyroidism and ophthalmopathy. Study background: At initial diagnosis, before any treatment had begun, peripheral blood was obtained. Study-wide results and caveats: In the analysis, a 13 V-J model separated ophthalmopathy from stable hyperthyroidism. Before onset, by a median of about six months, the model predicted ophthalmopathy.

Pregnant or lactating patients were excluded, as were those with uncontrolled infection or other autoimmune disease. The chain couples TRBV7-8 to TRBJ2-1; 8 bases are shared with TRBD2. Sequenced: blood. The sequence was collected from a woman aged 25 to 45 with Graves' hyperthyroidism. CDR3 in amino acids: CASSATSASSYNEQFF. CDR3 DNA sequence: TGTGCCAGCAGCGCGACTAGCGCTAGCTCCTACAATGAGCAGTTCTTC.